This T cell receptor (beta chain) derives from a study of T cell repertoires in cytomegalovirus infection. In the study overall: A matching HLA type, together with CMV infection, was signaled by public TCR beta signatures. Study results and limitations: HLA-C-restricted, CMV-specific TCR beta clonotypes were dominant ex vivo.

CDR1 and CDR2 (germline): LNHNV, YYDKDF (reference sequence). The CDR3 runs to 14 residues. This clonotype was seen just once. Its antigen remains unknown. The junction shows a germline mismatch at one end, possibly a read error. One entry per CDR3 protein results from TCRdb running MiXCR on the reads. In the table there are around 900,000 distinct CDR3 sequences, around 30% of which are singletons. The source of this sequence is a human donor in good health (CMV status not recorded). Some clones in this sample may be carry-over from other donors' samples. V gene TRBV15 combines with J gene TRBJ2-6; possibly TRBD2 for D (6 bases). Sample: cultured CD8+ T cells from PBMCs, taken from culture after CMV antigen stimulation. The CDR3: CVTSRRDGANVLTF. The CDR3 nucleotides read TGTGTCACCAGCAGGAGGGATGGGGCCAACGTCCTGACTTTC.